Following are 10 T cell receptor beta chains from one sample sequenced in a study of T cell responses to AZD1222 COVID-19 vaccine. Assay used: immunoSEQ multiplex PCR; TCRdb lists only in-frame clones, some missing. Here the sample spans about 140,000 clones, roughly 90% being singletons. The sequencing used peripheral blood, collected 28 days after the second AZD1222 dose. All receptors derive from an adult who received the AZD1222 COVID-19 vaccine.

This chain joins TRBV5-8 and TRBJ2-2; the match to TRBD1 covers 8 bases. Unmatched junction bases numbered 2, after V lost 3 bases and J lost 1 base. Germline assignment: CDR1 SGHTS and CDR2 YDEGEE. This CDR3 is built from 15 residues. The DNA for the CDR3 is TGTGCCAGCAGCTCCGGACAGGGGAACACCGGGGAGCTGTTTTTT. It is translated as CASSSGQGNTGELFF.

This clone occurred once. The genes are TRBV7-3 and TRBJ2-5; perhaps D is TRBD1 or TRBD2 (6 bases each). This CDR3 comprises 14 residues. The germline V gene encodes CDR1 SGHTA and CDR2 FQGTGA. V dropped 6 bases and J dropped 5 bases, with 16 bases sitting between them. In DNA form, the CDR3 reads TGTGCCAGCAGTCCAATAGGGGGAGGTGAGACCCAGTACTTC. It encodes CASSPIGGGETQYF. Supplemented by reference TRBV7-3 and TRBJ2-5, the full variable domain reads GAGVSQTPSNKVTEKGKYVELRCDPISGHTALYWYRQSLGQGPEFLIYFQGTGAADDSGLPNDRFFAVRPEGSVSTLKIQRTERGDSAVYLCASSPIGGGETQYFGPGTRLLVL.

V and J are TRBV2 and TRBJ2-1, with D possibly being TRBD1 or TRBD2 (5 bases each). Germline loops: CDR1 SNHLY, CDR2 FYNNEI. CDR3 length: 14 amino acids. The V end was cut by 7 bases, the J end by 5 bases, with 15 bases between. The CDR3 bases are TGTGCCAGCAACGGGGCAGCCCTAAACAATGAGCAGTTCTTC. This encodes CASNGAALNNEQFF. Variable domain in full (rest from reference TRBV2 and TRBJ2-1): EPEVTQTPSHQVTQMGQEVILRCVPISNHLYFYWYRQILGQKVEFLVSFYNNEISEKSEIFDDQFSVERPDGSNFTLKIRSTKLEDSAMYFCASNGAALNNEQFFGPGTRLTVL.

The rearrangement joins TRBV29-1 to TRBJ2-7; 13 bases align to TRBD2. The CDR3 spans 14 residues. The V segment lost 1 base and the J segment 6 bases; nucleotides outside the gene matches: 3. CDR1 is SQVTM and CDR2 is ANQGSEA in the germline V gene. The CDR3 nucleotides are TGCAGCGTTGAAGGACTAGCGGGAGGCTCCGAGCAGTACTTC. This codes for CSVEGLAGGSEQYF.

The V call is TRBV19, the J call TRBJ2-1; 13 positions match TRBD2. Germline values: CDR1 LNHDA, CDR2 SQIVND (reference sequence). This CDR3 spans 16 amino acids. After removal of 7 bases from V and 4 bases from J, the junction contained 7 bases not matched to a gene. As DNA, the CDR3 is TGTGCCAGTACCGGGACTAGCGGGAATGATTACAATGAGCAGTTCTTC. Its translation: CASTGTSGNDYNEQFF. Drawing the rest from reference TRBV19 and TRBJ2-1, the complete variable domain is DGGITQSPKYLFRKEGQNVTLSCEQNLNHDAMYWYRQDPGQGLRLIYYSQIVNDFQKGDIAEGYSVSREKKESFPLTVTSAQKNPTAFYLCASTGTSGNDYNEQFFGPGTRLTVL.

The chain combines TRBV2 with TRBJ1-1, with D perhaps TRBD1 (5 bases). Germline lookup yields CDR1 SNHLY and CDR2 FYNNEI. The CDR3 is 13 residues long. V lost 6 bases to trimming and J lost 1 base, with 9 bases between them. The CDR3 is CASRPDRNTEAFF. CDR3 nucleotides: TGTGCCAGCAGACCCGACAGGAACACTGAAGCTTTCTTT.

This chain links TRBV6-1 with TRBJ2-4; D may be TRBD1 (6 bases). Germline V lookup: CDR1 MNHNS, CDR2 SASEGT. CDR3 length equals 16 residues. Trimming pared 2 bases from V and 0 bases from J, leaving 11 bases between. In DNA form, the CDR3 reads TGTGCCAGCAGTGAAACAGGGTACCTAGCCAAAAACATTCAGTACTTC. As protein: CASSETGYLAKNIQYF.

The chain employs TRBV5-4 and TRBJ2-2; D is possibly TRBD2 (6 bases). CDR1 is SGHNT, CDR2 YYREEE, per germline (reference sequence). The CDR3 sequence is 13 residues long. V was pared by 3 bases and J by 3 bases, with 6 bases between. The CDR3: CASSWDYTGELFF. The CDR3 nucleotides are TGTGCCAGCAGCTGGGACTACACCGGGGAGCTGTTTTTT.

The V gene is TRBV7-8, the J gene TRBJ2-3; tentative D call: TRBD1 (6 bases). V was clipped by 5 bases and J by 5 bases, with 17 bases between them. This CDR3 has 15 residues. The germline CDR1 and CDR2 sequences are SGHVS and FQNEAQ. The CDR3 region has the DNA TGTGCCAGCAGCGTAACCCGGGACATCAAAGATACGCAGTATTTT. Its protein is CASSVTRDIKDTQYF.

The rearrangement joins TRBV28 to TRBJ1-2; D possibly corresponds to TRBD1 (5 bases). The V end was cut by 5 bases, the J end by 0 bases, with 16 bases between. Germline-derived CDR1 and CDR2 are MDHEN and SYDVKM. The CDR3 is made up of 16 amino acids. The CDR3 region has the DNA TGTGCCAGCAGTGAAAAAAAGGGGCGAGCTAACTATGGCTACACCTTC. This translates into CASSEKKGRANYGYTF.